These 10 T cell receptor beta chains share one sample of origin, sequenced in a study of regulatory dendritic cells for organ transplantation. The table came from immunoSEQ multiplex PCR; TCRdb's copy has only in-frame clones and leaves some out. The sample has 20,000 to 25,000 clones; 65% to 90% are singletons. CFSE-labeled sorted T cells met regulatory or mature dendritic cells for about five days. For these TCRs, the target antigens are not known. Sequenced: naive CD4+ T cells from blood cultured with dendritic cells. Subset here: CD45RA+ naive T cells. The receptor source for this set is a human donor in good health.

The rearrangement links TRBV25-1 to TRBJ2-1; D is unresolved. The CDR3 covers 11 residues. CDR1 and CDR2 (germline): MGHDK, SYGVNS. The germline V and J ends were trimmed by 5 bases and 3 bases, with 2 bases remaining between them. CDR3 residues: CASSRYNEQFF. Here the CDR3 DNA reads TGTGCCAGCAGTCGCTACAATGAGCAGTTCTTC. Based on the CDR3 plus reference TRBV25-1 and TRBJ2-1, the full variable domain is EADIYQTPRYLVIGTGKKITLECSQTMGHDKMYWYQQDPGMELHLIHYSYGVNSTEKGDLSSESTVSRIRTEHFPLTLESARPSHTSQYLCASSRYNEQFFGPGTRLTVL.

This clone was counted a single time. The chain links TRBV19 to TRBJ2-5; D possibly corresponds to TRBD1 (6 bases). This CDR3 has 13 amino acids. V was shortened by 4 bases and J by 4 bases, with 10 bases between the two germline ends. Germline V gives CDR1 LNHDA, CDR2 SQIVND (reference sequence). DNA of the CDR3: TGTGCCAGTAGTAAGGCAGGGGTAGAGACCCAGTACTTC. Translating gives CASSKAGVETQYF.

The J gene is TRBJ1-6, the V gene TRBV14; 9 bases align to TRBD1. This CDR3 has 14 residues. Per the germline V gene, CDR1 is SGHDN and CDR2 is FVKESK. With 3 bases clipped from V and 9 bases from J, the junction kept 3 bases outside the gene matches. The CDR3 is CASSHGTGPSPLHF. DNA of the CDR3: TGTGCCAGCAGCCATGGGACAGGGCCTTCACCCCTCCACTTT. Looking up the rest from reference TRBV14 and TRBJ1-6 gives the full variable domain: EAGVTQFPSHSVIEKGQTVTLRCDPISGHDNLYWYRRVMGKEIKFLLHFVKESKQDESGMPNNRFLAERTGGTYSTLKVQPAELEDSGVYFCASSHGTGPSPLHFGNGTRLTVT.

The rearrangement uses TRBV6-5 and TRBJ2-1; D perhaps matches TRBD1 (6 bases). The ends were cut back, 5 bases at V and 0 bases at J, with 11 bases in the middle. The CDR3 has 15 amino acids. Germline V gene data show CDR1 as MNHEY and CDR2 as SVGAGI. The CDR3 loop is CASSLDRRSYNEQFF. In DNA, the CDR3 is TGTGCCAGCAGTCTGGACAGACGCTCCTACAATGAGCAGTTCTTC.

The CDR3, as DNA: TGTGCCAGCAGGATGACTAAAGGCCCCACAGATACGCAGTATTTT. Amino acid sequence: CASRMTKGPTDTQYF. The genes are TRBV6-5 and TRBJ2-3, with D tentatively TRBD2 (5 bases). V was shortened by 6 bases and J by 2 bases, with 15 bases between the two germline ends. Germline lookup yields CDR1 MNHEY and CDR2 SVGAGI. The CDR3 runs 15 residues.

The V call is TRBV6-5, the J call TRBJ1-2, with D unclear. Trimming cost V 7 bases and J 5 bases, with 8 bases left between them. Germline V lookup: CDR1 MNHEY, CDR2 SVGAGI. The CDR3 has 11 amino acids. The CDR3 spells CASMRNYGYTF. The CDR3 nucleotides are TGTGCCAGCATGAGGAATTATGGCTACACCTTC.

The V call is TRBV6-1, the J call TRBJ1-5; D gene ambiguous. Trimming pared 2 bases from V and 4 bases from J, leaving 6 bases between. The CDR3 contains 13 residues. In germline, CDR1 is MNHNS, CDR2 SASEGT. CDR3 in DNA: TGTGCCAGCAGTGAACTGTGGAATCAGCCCCAGCATTTT. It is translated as CASSELWNQPQHF.

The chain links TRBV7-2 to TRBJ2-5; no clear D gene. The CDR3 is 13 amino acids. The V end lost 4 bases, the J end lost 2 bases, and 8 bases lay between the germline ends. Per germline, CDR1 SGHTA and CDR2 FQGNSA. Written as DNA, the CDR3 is TGTGCCAGCAGCTGGGTTGGTCAAGAGACCCAGTACTTC. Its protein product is CASSWVGQETQYF. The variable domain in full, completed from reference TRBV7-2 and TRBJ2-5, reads GAGVSQSPSNKVTEKGKDVELRCDPISGHTALYWYRQSLGQGLEFLIYFQGNSAPDKSGLPSDRFSAERTGGSVSTLTIQRTQQEDSAVYLCASSWVGQETQYFGPGTRLLVL.

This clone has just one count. CDR3 region: CASSGQGNEQYF. CDR3 DNA sequence: TGTGCCAGCAGCGGACAGGGAAACGAGCAGTACTTC. This chain links TRBV6-6 with TRBJ2-5; 8 positions match TRBD1. The assigned J gene may be wrong: the sequence end matches TRBJ2-7 better. The CDR3 loop spans 12 amino acids. From germline, CDR1 is MNHNY and CDR2 SVGAGI (reference sequence).

CDR3 in DNA: TGTGCCACCAGCCGGGGACAGGCCGATGGCTACACCTTC. Translating gives CATSRGQADGYTF. The V call is TRBV15, the J call TRBJ1-2; 8 bases line up with TRBD1. Germline CDR1 reads LNHNV; CDR2 reads YYDKDF (reference sequence). Trimming removed 5 bases from V and 6 bases from J; junction bases left unmatched: 5. The length of the CDR3 is 13 residues.